This T cell receptor beta chain derives from a study of T-cell reconstitution after alpha-beta-depleted transplantation in children. The TCRbeta library was prepared with unique molecular identifiers. TCRdb processed the PCR reads anew with MiXCR; each CDR3 protein has one entry. The data hold 440,000 or so distinct CDR3 sequences, with 43% observed a single time. The CDR3 contains 15 residues. Germline lookup yields CDR1 SGHTA and CDR2 FQGTGA. V gave up 2 bases and J gave up 3 bases; unmatched junction bases: 3. Study results and limitations: From newly produced T cells came most of the T-cell counts and diversity one year after transplant.

As regards this clonotype: What it binds is not known.

This receptor was taken from a girl aged 2 to 9 with aplastic anemia, due to receive a stem cell transplant. The rearrangement links TRBV7-3 to TRBJ2-3, with 9 bases identical to TRBD1. This sample comprised PBMCs, obtained before TCRalphabeta/CD19-depleted stem cell transplant. DNA of the CDR3: TGTGCCAGCAGCTTAGTGGGACAGGGTACAGATACGCAGTATTTT. It encodes CASSLVGQGTDTQYF.